This entry concerns a single T cell receptor beta chain. Its antigen is still unknown. No base quality information exists; no much larger clone differs at one position. The CDR3 has 15 amino acids, counting the end cysteine and phenylalanine. Just CDR3 DNA is preserved here, 45 bases in frame from base 1. The CDR1 and CDR2 encoded by the germline V gene are SGHRS and YFSETQ. Trimming takes 4 bases from V and 1 base from J, and the germline ends sit 14 bases apart. The treatment or condition label on this specimen signifies: allogeneic hematopoietic cell transplantation with graft depleted of TCRalphabeta T cells and CD19 B cells. The transplant recipients were children given TCRalphabeta/CD19-depleted allogeneic hematopoietic cell grafts. This specimen comes from a study of T-cell reconstitution after alpha-beta-depleted transplantation in children (dated by TCRdb to 2016 to 2017). Notes on the research overall: The study quantitatively tracked T-cell immune reconstitution after TCRalphabeta/CD19-depleted allogeneic hematopoietic cell transplantation in children using TCR repertoire profiling.

What the authors observed across the whole study: The frequencies of hyperexpanded clones fell over the following months, and after one year, T-cell counts and TCRbeta diversity were mostly attributed to newly produced T cells. The high TCRbeta diversity at day 60 in some patients was ascribed to recipient T cells and intrathymic progenitors that had survived conditioning. The apparently early alphabetaT-cell count recovery about two months after transplant was reportedly dependent on only several hundred rapidly expanded clones derived from non-depleted graft cells.

The library was made by PCR. Sequencing took place on an Illumina HiSeq 2500. To normalize quantification of the TCRbeta repertoire, the TCR libraries were built with molecular barcoding that relied on unique molecular identifiers. TCRdb cleaned the public reads at Q25 with fastp, built clones with MiXCR and kept in-frame beta chains. Here each entry gathers all rows of one CDR3 protein and keeps the most common genes and DNA. For this sample the table gives 45,000 to 70,000 distinct CDR3 sequences, of which about 40% were detected only once. The top ten hold less than 98% of the sample. The sample consisted of PBMCs, mostly from graft donor cells, taken 360 days after TCRalphabeta/CD19-depleted stem cell transplant. The source is a male patient between 10 and 17 years old who had a stem cell transplant for acute lymphoblastic leukemia, so the T cells may come from the graft donor. The chain joins TRBV5-1 to TRBJ1-1; D gene: possibly TRBD1, on 5 matching bases. This receptor carries the CDR3 CASSPAGRENTEAFF. The DNA is as follows: TGCGCCAGCAGCCCCGCGGGCAGGGAGAACACTGAAGCTTTCTTT. The full variable domain, with segments outside the CDR3 supplied by the reference TRBV5-1 and TRBJ1-1 proteins, appears as KAGVTQTPRYLIKTRGQQVTLSCSPISGHRSVSWYQQTPGQGLQFLFEYFSETQRNKGNFPGRFSGRQFSNSRSEMNVSTLELGDSALYLCASSPAGRENTEAFFGQGTRLTVV.